One sample yielded the 7 T cell receptor beta chains listed below, sequenced in a study of Ad26.COV2.S vaccination and SARS-CoV-2 variants. Libraries were prepared by immunoSEQ multiplex PCR; TCRdb keeps only in-frame clonotypes and omits some of them. The sample consists of 360,000 or so clones, 89% of them appearing once. Treatment denoted: approximately 18 received Ad26.COV2.S at low or high dose, single or two shots; about 5 received placebo; per-sample allocation not given. Day 63 after the first injection of vaccine or placebo was the sampling time. The material was peripheral blood, obtained in a trial of Ad26.COV2.S vaccine versus placebo. The receptors derive from a person between 18 and 59 years old who received the Ad26.COV2.S COVID-19 vaccine or a placebo.

The chain joins TRBV10-1 to TRBJ1-5; TRBD1 might be the D (5 bases). Trimming left V 2 bases short and J 5 bases short, with 22 bases between. The CDR3 length is 18 residues. Germline-derived CDR1 and CDR2 are WNHNN and SYGVQD (reference sequence). The CDR3 reads CASSERGFLGGGDQPQHF. CDR3 DNA sequence: TGCGCCAGCAGTGAGAGGGGATTTTTAGGAGGAGGGGATCAGCCCCAGCATTTT.

The chain uses TRBV7-2 and TRBJ2-5; D is unclear. V gave up 4 bases and J gave up 4 bases, with 10 bases separating them. The CDR3 runs to 13 residues. CDR1 SGHTA and CDR2 FQGNSA come from the germline V gene. The CDR3 is CASSSQAPETQYF. In nucleotides, the CDR3 is TGTGCCAGCAGCTCCCAGGCTCCAGAGACCCAGTACTTC. Filled out from reference TRBV7-2 and TRBJ2-5, the complete variable domain reads GAGVSQSPSNKVTEKGKDVELRCDPISGHTALYWYRQSLGQGLEFLIYFQGNSAPDKSGLPSDRFSAERTGGSVSTLTIQRTQQEDSAVYLCASSSQAPETQYFGPGTRLLVL.

The gene calls are TRBV28 and TRBJ1-2; TRBD1 might be the D (6 bases). Trimming cost V 2 bases and J 6 bases, with 10 bases left between them. CDR1 is MDHEN and CDR2 is SYDVKM in the germline V gene. The CDR3 runs to 13 residues. CDR3 DNA: TGTGCCAGCAGTTTACTGCAGGGGAATGGCTACACCTTC. Protein product: CASSLLQGNGYTF.

The V call is TRBV4-1, the J call TRBJ2-6, with TRBD2 identical over 12 bases. The CDR3 totals 20 residues. With 4 bases clipped from V and 3 bases from J, the junction kept 13 bases outside the gene matches. The germline V gene has CDR1 MGHRA and CDR2 YSYEKL. Written as DNA, the CDR3 is TGCGCCAGCAGCCGCGCGGGGGCTAGCGGGAGGGCCAATGGGGCCAACGTCCTGACTTTC. Its protein product is CASSRAGASGRANGANVLTF.

The rearrangement joins TRBV28 to TRBJ2-7, with 10 bases fitting TRBD1. V dropped 5 bases and J dropped 0; count of bases not matched to a gene: 28. This CDR3 is 23 amino acids long. In germline, CDR1 is MDHEN, CDR2 SYDVKM. CDR3: CASSQPRRQGALVITSGSYEQYF. DNA of the CDR3: TGTGCCAGCAGTCAACCTCGCCGACAGGGGGCGCTTGTAATAACTAGCGGCTCCTACGAGCAGTACTTC.

The chain couples TRBV2 to TRBJ1-2, with 8 positions matching TRBD1. Germline CDR1 is SNHLY and CDR2 is FYNNEI. The junction had 3 bases not matched to a gene; V was cut back by 0 bases and J by 9 bases. CDR3 length: 13 amino acids. CDR3 sequence: CASSEAGTGRYTF. The DNA of the CDR3 is TGTGCCAGCAGTGAAGCAGGGACAGGCCGCTACACCTTC. Combining the CDR3 with reference TRBV2 and TRBJ1-2 gives the whole variable domain EPEVTQTPSHQVTQMGQEVILRCVPISNHLYFYWYRQILGQKVEFLVSFYNNEISEKSEIFDDQFSVERPDGSNFTLKIRSTKLEDSAMYFCASSEAGTGRYTFGSGTRLTVV.

This sequence joins TRBV15 and TRBJ1-4; no reliable D call. CDR1 is LNHNV, CDR2 YYDKDF, per germline (reference sequence). The V gene lost 0 bases and the J gene lost 13 bases, with 6 bases spanning the gap. The CDR3 spans 11 residues. The CDR3 nucleotides read TGTGCCACCAGCAGAGAGTGGGTACTGTTTTTT. Its protein product is CATSREWVLFF.